A single sample gave rise to the 14 T cell receptor beta chains below, sequenced in a study of T-cell memory formation after mild COVID-19. MiXCR, applied by TCRdb to the 5' RACE reads, yields one record per CDR3 protein. The table records 470,000 or so distinct CDR3 sequences, more than 15% of them present only once. Sequenced material: PBMCs or a T cell subset sorted from them (not recorded which). These receptors were obtained from a man between 18 and 29 years old who had mild COVID-19 (a few samples of this study predate the infection). Cell type and time point are not known.

This clonotype has a single count. The chain employs TRBV5-6 and TRBJ1-3; D not certain. The CDR3 has 14 amino acids. The germline V and J ends were trimmed by 1 base and 4 bases, with 9 bases remaining between them. Germline V gives CDR1 SGHDT, CDR2 YYEEEE. The CDR3 DNA follows: TGTGCCAGCAGCTTGAGGAACGAGGGAAACACCATATATTTT. Translation: CASSLRNEGNTIYF. Full variable domain (missing parts from reference TRBV5-6 and TRBJ1-3): DAGVTQSPTHLIKTRGQQVTLRCSPKSGHDTVSWYQQALGQGPQFIFQYYEEEERQRGNFPDRFSGHQFPNYSSELNVNALLLGDSALYLCASSLRNEGNTIYFGEGSWLTVV.

This clonotype was recorded a few times. The gene calls are TRBV7-2 and TRBJ2-3; TRBD1 might be the D (6 bases). Deletions cut 0 bases from V and 7 bases from J, with 14 bases between. This CDR3 region has 15 residues. The germline V gene has CDR1 SGHTA and CDR2 FQGNSA. CDR3 bases: TGTGCCAGCAGCTTAGCCTCCTTCCAGGGGTATACGCAGTATTTT. Translation gives CASSLASFQGYTQYF.

V gene TRBV28 combines with J gene TRBJ2-7; D perhaps matches TRBD2 (5 bases). V was pared by 4 bases and J by 6 bases, with 19 bases between. The CDR3 is made up of 15 amino acids. Germline V gives CDR1 MDHEN, CDR2 SYDVKM. The CDR3 nucleotides read TGTGCCAGCAGTTCCCCGCTCCGAGGGAACGTCGAGCAGTACGTC. Its translation: CASSSPLRGNVEQYV.

The chain links TRBV27 to TRBJ2-5; 11 bases are shared with TRBD2. Trimming cost V 5 bases and J 4 bases; bases outside gene matches: 6. The CDR3 sequence is 15 residues long. CDR1 and CDR2 (germline): MNHEY, SMNVEV (reference sequence). The CDR3 DNA reads TGTGCCAGCAGTAGGGGGACTAGCGGCGCAGAGACCCAGTACTTC. This translates into CASSRGTSGAETQYF.

The DNA of the CDR3 is TGCGCCAGCCGACATGGGCGGTTGAACAATGAGCAGTTCTTC. Residues: CASRHGRLNNEQFF. This chain links TRBV4-3 with TRBJ2-1; no clear D. Germline V lookup: CDR1 LGHNA, CDR2 YSLEER. Trimming pared 8 bases from V and 5 bases from J, leaving 16 bases between. The CDR3 spans 14 residues.

This clonotype was detected ten times or more. The chain has TRBV12-3 or TRBV12-4 and TRBJ1-2; D possibly corresponds to TRBD1 (6 bases). This CDR3 has 13 amino acids. V shed 1 base and J shed 8 bases, with 11 bases lying between them. The CDR3 bases are TGTGCCAGCAGTTTAGACAGGGTCGGCGGCTACACCTTC. This codes for CASSLDRVGGYTF.

The chain recombines TRBV7-8 with TRBJ1-5; D perhaps matches TRBD1 (6 bases). Trimming cost V 2 bases and J 3 bases, with 11 bases left between them. The CDR3 is 15 amino acids. Germline V lookup: CDR1 SGHVS, CDR2 FQNEAQ. CDR3 sequence: CASSLMDRHNQPQHF. In DNA form, the CDR3 reads TGTGCCAGCAGCTTAATGGACAGACACAATCAGCCCCAGCATTTT.

This clonotype was observed at least ten times. The V and J genes are TRBV5-1 and TRBJ2-3; D uncertain. The V end lost 0 bases, the J end lost 4 bases, and 6 bases lay between the germline ends. Germline assignment: CDR1 SGHRS and CDR2 YFSETQ. The CDR3 covers 13 residues. The CDR3 spells CASSLGRSDTQYF. Here the CDR3 DNA reads TGCGCCAGCAGCTTGGGGCGGTCAGATACGCAGTATTTT.

V usage is TRBV9 and J usage is TRBJ1-2; D is ambiguous. Trimming took 2 bases from V and 8 from J, leaving 16 bases between them. CDR1 SGDLS and CDR2 YYNGEE come from the germline V gene. This CDR3 contains 14 residues. The CDR3 region has the DNA TGTGCCAGCAGCGTCGTTCCCACATCCATGGGCTACACCTTC. Translated: CASSVVPTSMGYTF.

The chain recombines TRBV20-1 with TRBJ2-1, with 12 bases identical to TRBD2. The CDR3 length is 14 residues. Germline trimming cut 1 base from V and 10 bases from J; bases unmatched to any gene: 5. Germline CDR1 is DFQATT and CDR2 is SNEGSKA (reference sequence). CDR3 residues: CSARGLAGVEEQFF. The CDR3 nucleotides read TGCAGTGCTAGAGGACTAGCGGGGGTCGAGGAGCAGTTCTTC.

This clonotype turned up a few times. The chain recombines TRBV5-1 with TRBJ2-7, with 7 bases fitting TRBD2. The V gene's germline CDR1 is SGHRS and CDR2 YFSETQ. The CDR3 length is 15 residues. Trimming at V came to 3 bases and at J to 2 bases, leaving 8 bases not matched to a gene. In nucleotides, the CDR3 is TGCGCCAGCAGCTATTCCTCGGGGGGACCCTACGAGCAGTACTTC. Amino acids: CASSYSSGGPYEQYF. The variable domain in full, with the rest retrieved from reference TRBV5-1 and TRBJ2-7, is KAGVTQTPRYLIKTRGQQVTLSCSPISGHRSVSWYQQTPGQGLQFLFEYFSETQRNKGNFPGRFSGRQFSNSRSEMNVSTLELGDSALYLCASSYSSGGPYEQYFGPGTRLTVT.

The gene calls are TRBV7-7 and TRBJ2-7; a possible D gene is TRBD1 (6 bases). Germline values: CDR1 SSHAT, CDR2 FNYEAQ (reference sequence). The CDR3 has 14 amino acids. The DNA of the CDR3 is TGTGCTAGCAGCCATCGGGACAAGTCCTACGAGCAGTACGTC. Amino acids: CASSHRDKSYEQYV.

In this sample, this clonotype turned up a few times. CDR3 region: CASSSWGGGYTDTQYF. The CDR3 DNA reads as TGTGCCAGCAGCTCGTGGGGCGGGGGTTACACAGATACGCAGTATTTT. The V call is TRBV5-4, the J call TRBJ2-3, with TRBD2 identical over 7 bases. CDR1 SGHNT and CDR2 YYREEE come from the germline V gene (reference sequence). CDR3 length: 16 amino acids. V lost 3 bases, J lost 2 bases, and 9 bases stayed unmatched.

The chain employs TRBV5-1 and TRBJ2-3, with D perhaps TRBD2 (5 bases). CDR3 size: 12 residues. CDR1 and CDR2 from the germline V gene are SGHRS and YFSETQ. V lost 3 bases and J 9 bases, leaving 11 bases between the germline ends. The CDR3 here is CASSSGRRTQYF. The CDR3 region has the DNA TGCGCCAGCAGCTCGGGAAGACGGACGCAGTATTTT.